Each of the 7 T cell receptor beta chains below was sequenced from the same sample in a study of STAT3 mutations in large granular lymphocyte leukemia. Findings of the study overall: In T-cell large granular lymphocyte leukemia, about half of patients showed multiple immunodominant subclonotypes.

These TCRs are of unknown antigen specificity. Profiling relied on immunoSEQ multiplex PCR, and the TCRdb table lists in-frame clones only, not all of them. The sample has 20,000 or so clones; about 90% are singletons. Sample: peripheral blood mononuclear cells. These receptors all come from a man aged 55 to 69 with T-cell large granular lymphocyte leukemia. Some clones in this sample may be carry-over from other donors' samples.

This chain connects TRBV6-6 to TRBJ2-3; weak D call: TRBD2 (6 bases). The CDR3 has 14 residues. The germline V gene has CDR1 MNHNY and CDR2 SVGAGI (reference sequence). Trimming removed 9 bases at V and 7 bases at J, with 20 bases between. In nucleotides, the CDR3 is TGTGCCAGTTCACGGGAGACCCAATCGAATACGCAGTATTTT. It is translated as CASSRETQSNTQYF.

The genes are TRBV5-1 and TRBJ2-5; TRBD2 matches 13 bases. V lost 6 bases to trimming and J lost 0 bases; unmatched junction nucleotides: 5. The CDR3 spans 16 residues. From germline, CDR1 is SGHRS and CDR2 YFSETQ. The CDR3 DNA sequence: TGCGCCAGCACCCTGGGGACTAGCGGGAACCAAGAGACCCAGTACTTC. Protein product: CASTLGTSGNQETQYF.

V and J are TRBV7-9 and TRBJ1-2; a possible D gene is TRBD1 (6 bases). The CDR3 contains 17 residues. Between the trimmed V and J ends, which lost 5 bases and 8 bases, there was a span of 27 bases. CDR1 and CDR2 from the germline V gene are SEHNR and FQNEAQ (reference sequence). The CDR3 loop is CASSPLTGAGLAQGYTF. The CDR3 DNA reads as TGTGCCAGCAGCCCACTAACGGGGGCAGGGTTGGCTCAGGGCTACACCTTC.

The chain uses TRBV13 and TRBJ1-4; TRBD1 might be the D (5 bases). Trimming took 0 bases from V and 4 from J, leaving 12 bases between them. CDR1 PRHDT and CDR2 FYEKMQ come from the germline V gene (reference sequence). The length of the CDR3 is 16 residues. The CDR3 sequence is CASSLGVGADNEKLFF. CDR3 bases: TGTGCCAGCAGCTTAGGAGTAGGGGCTGATAATGAAAAACTGTTTTTT. Full variable domain (outside the CDR3, taken from reference TRBV13 and TRBJ1-4): AAGVIQSPRHLIKEKRETATLKCYPIPRHDTVYWYQQGPGQDPQFLISFYEKMQSDKGSIPDRFSAQQFSDYHSELNMSSLELGDSALYFCASSLGVGADNEKLFFGSGTQLSVL.

The genes are TRBV27 and TRBJ2-7; D perhaps matches TRBD1 (7 bases). Per germline, CDR1 MNHEY and CDR2 SMNVEV (reference sequence). The CDR3 loop spans 16 amino acids. Trimming stripped 5 bases from V and 4 bases from J, with 21 bases between. The CDR3 nucleotides are TGTGCCAGCAGTGGAGGGGGCGACAGGTACGTGTACGAGCAGTACTTC. Its translation is CASSGGGDRYVYEQYF.

This chain links TRBV5-1 with TRBJ2-1; D might be TRBD1 (6 bases). With 3 bases removed from V and 11 bases from J, the gap between germline ends came to 12 bases. CDR3 length: 12 residues. Germline V gives CDR1 SGHRS, CDR2 YFSETQ. The CDR3 protein is CASSSGQSKQFF. The CDR3 coding sequence is TGCGCCAGCAGCTCCGGACAGTCGAAGCAGTTCTTC.

This clone is a singleton in its sample. The rearrangement uses TRBV6-6 and TRBJ2-6; unclear D gene. Germline CDR1 and CDR2: MNHNY and SVGAGI (reference sequence). Trimming shortened V by 2 bases and J by 4 bases, and 6 bases separated the two germline ends. CDR3 length: 14 residues. The CDR3 DNA follows: TGTGCCAGCAGTTACAGTCTAGGGGCCAACGTCCTGACTTTC. It codes for CASSYSLGANVLTF.